This T cell receptor (beta chain) was sequenced in a study of blood T cell repertoires in COVID-19. Authors' methods: Reference gene primer amplification yielded estimated nucleated cell counts. Some clones are missing from TCRdb's copy, which holds only in-frame ones; the method was immunoSEQ multiplex PCR. D and trimming were read from the DNA, whereas the V and J calls and clone size are those reported in that table. This table has fewer than 45,000 clones, under 90% appearing once. One Seattle source followed patients from active infection through their disease course. This clone was seen a single time. Germline V CDR1 and CDR2: LGHDT, YNNKEL (reference sequence). CDR3 length: 15 residues. Trimming removed 4 bases from V and 5 bases from J, with 17 bases in between.

The material sequenced was peripheral blood. The gene calls are TRBV3-1 (or the pseudogene TRBV3-2) and TRBJ1-1; a weak D match, TRBD1 (5 bases). This TCR was recovered from a man aged 60 to 69 with COVID-19, enrolled during active disease. The CDR3 DNA reads as TGTGCCAGCAGCCTCCCAGGGAGGGTTGGAACTGAAGCTTTCTTT. Residues: CASSLPGRVGTEAFF.